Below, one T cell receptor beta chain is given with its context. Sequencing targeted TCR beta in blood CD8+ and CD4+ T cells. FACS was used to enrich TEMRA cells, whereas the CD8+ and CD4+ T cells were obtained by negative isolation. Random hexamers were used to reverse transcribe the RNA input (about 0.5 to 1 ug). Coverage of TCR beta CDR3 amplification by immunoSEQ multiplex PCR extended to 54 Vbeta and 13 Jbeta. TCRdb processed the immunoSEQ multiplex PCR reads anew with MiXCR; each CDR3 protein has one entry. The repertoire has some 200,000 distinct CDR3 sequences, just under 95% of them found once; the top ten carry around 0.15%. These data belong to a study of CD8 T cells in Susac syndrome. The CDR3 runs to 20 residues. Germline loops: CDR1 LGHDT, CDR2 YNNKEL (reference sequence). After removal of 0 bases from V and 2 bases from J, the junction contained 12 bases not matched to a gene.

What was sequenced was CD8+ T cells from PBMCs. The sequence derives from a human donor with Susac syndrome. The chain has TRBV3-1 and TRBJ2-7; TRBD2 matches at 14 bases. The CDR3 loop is CASSQDTPMGLAGETYEQYF. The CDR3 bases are TGTGCCAGCAGCCAAGACACACCGATGGGACTAGCGGGAGAGACCTACGAGCAGTACTTC.